The 22 T cell receptor beta chains presented below share a single source sample, sequenced in a study of shared clonotypes between healthy human individuals. TCRdb's table, derived via immunoSEQ multiplex PCR, lists solely in-frame clones and lacks some. The profile covers about 2.3 million clones, with roughly 90% appearing a single time and 0.3% to 0.45% taken by the ten largest. The sample comprised naive CD4+ T cells from PBMCs. As for subset: CD45RA+ positively selected. Receptors were obtained from a man aged 18 to 29 in good health. Some clones in this sample may be carry-over from other donors' samples.

The table lists this clone with a count of one. The chain is built from TRBV19 and TRBJ1-5; the match to TRBD1 covers 9 bases. The V gene end was trimmed by 5 bases and the J gene end by 3 bases; junction bases not matched to a gene: 11. CDR1 and CDR2 (germline): LNHDA, SQIVND (reference sequence). CDR3 size: 17 residues. The CDR3 reads CASSYGRDRALNQPQHF. The CDR3 DNA is TGTGCCAGTAGTTACGGTCGGGACAGGGCGCTCAATCAGCCCCAGCATTTT. Full variable domain (outside the CDR3, taken from reference TRBV19 and TRBJ1-5): DGGITQSPKYLFRKEGQNVTLSCEQNLNHDAMYWYRQDPGQGLRLIYYSQIVNDFQKGDIAEGYSVSREKKESFPLTVTSAQKNPTAFYLCASSYGRDRALNQPQHFGDGTRLSIL.

The V gene is TRBV7-9, the J gene TRBJ2-1; TRBD1 aligns across 9 bases. The germline V gene encodes CDR1 SEHNR and CDR2 FQNEAQ (reference sequence). The CDR3 spans 16 residues. Germline trimming cut 1 base from V and 7 bases from J; bases unmatched to any gene: 8. This CDR3 reads CASSLGPGTGKNEQFF. The CDR3, as DNA: TGTGCCAGCAGCTTAGGACCTGGGACAGGGAAGAATGAGCAGTTCTTC.

This clone was counted a single time. This chain joins TRBV28 and TRBJ2-2; D unclear. Trimming pared 6 bases from V and 0 bases from J, leaving 11 bases between. Germline V lookup: CDR1 MDHEN, CDR2 SYDVKM. The CDR3 covers 15 residues. CDR3 sequence: CASSPFQPNTGELFF. The CDR3 region has the DNA TGTGCCAGCAGCCCCTTCCAGCCGAACACCGGGGAGCTGTTTTTT.

This clone occurred a few times. The chain links TRBV6-1 to TRBJ1-1; possibly TRBD1 for D (6 bases). Looked up from germline, CDR1 is MNHNS and CDR2 is SASEGT. This CDR3 has 13 residues. Trimming stripped 6 bases from V and 5 bases from J, with 13 bases between. CDR3 amino acids: CASSVGQPTEAFF. CDR3 in DNA: TGTGCCAGCAGCGTGGGACAACCGACTGAAGCTTTCTTT.

The rearrangement joins TRBV28 to TRBJ1-5, with D possibly matching TRBD1 (6 bases). Looked up from germline, CDR1 is MDHEN and CDR2 is SYDVKM. The CDR3 is 15 amino acids. CDR3 in amino acids: CGVKKGGSSNQPQHF. The DNA of the CDR3 is TGTGGAGTAAAAAAAGGGGGATCGAGCAATCAGCCCCAGCATTTT.

V gene TRBV5-1 combines with J gene TRBJ2-6, with D possibly called TRBD1 or TRBD2 (5 bases each). CDR1 is SGHRS, CDR2 YFSETQ, per germline. V shed 1 base and J shed 4 bases, with 15 bases lying between them. The CDR3 extends over 17 amino acids. DNA of the CDR3: TGCGCCAGCAGCTTGCGATCGGGGCTAAACGGGGCCAACGTCCTGACTTTC. Its translation is CASSLRSGLNGANVLTF.

The chain links TRBV6-1 to TRBJ2-2; no firm D call. The CDR3 loop spans 13 amino acids. Trimming stripped 11 bases from V and 5 bases from J, with 15 bases between. Germline loops: CDR1 MNHNS, CDR2 SASEGT. CDR3: CASLGVWTGELFF. The CDR3 region has the DNA TGTGCCTCTTTAGGCGTGTGGACCGGGGAGCTGTTTTTT.

This chain joins TRBV4-1 and TRBJ1-3; D gene unclear. Between the trimmed V and J ends, which lost 2 bases and 0 bases, there was a span of 8 bases. Looked up from germline, CDR1 is MGHRA and CDR2 is YSYEKL. The CDR3 spans 15 residues. CDR3 sequence reads: CASSQSRSSGNTIYF. CDR3 sequence (DNA): TGCGCCAGCAGCCAATCCCGTAGCTCTGGAAACACCATATATTTT.

In regard to this clone: This same CDR3 is encoded by further DNA sequences in the sample. CDR3 nucleotide sequence: TGCGCCAGCAGCTCAGGACTAGCGGGAGGCGAGCAGTACTTC. Protein sequence: CASSSGLAGGEQYF. The chain is built from TRBV5-1 and TRBJ2-7; 14 bases line up with TRBD2. From germline, CDR1 is SGHRS and CDR2 YFSETQ. Trimming at V came to 3 bases and at J to 6 bases, leaving 2 bases not matched to a gene. The length of the CDR3 is 14 residues.

The chain uses TRBV27 and TRBJ2-7, with unresolved D. Trimming stripped 3 bases from V and 3 bases from J, with 15 bases between. The CDR3 contains 15 residues. The germline V gene has CDR1 MNHEY and CDR2 SMNVEV (reference sequence). Here the CDR3 reads CASSFSPGVSYEQYF. In nucleotides, the CDR3 is TGTGCCAGCAGTTTCAGCCCTGGGGTAAGCTACGAGCAGTACTTC.

V usage is TRBV18 and J usage is TRBJ1-1; 7 nucleotides match TRBD1. Germline CDR1 is KGHSH and CDR2 is LQKENI. This CDR3 region has 18 residues. V gave up 3 bases and J gave up 5 bases; unmatched junction bases: 18. The CDR3 region has the DNA TGTGCCAGCTCACCTCCCACCGCGGTAGGGGGCGCGGATACTGAAGCTTTCTTT. Its translation: CASSPPTAVGGADTEAFF.

The gene calls are TRBV11-2 and TRBJ2-2; weak D call: TRBD2 (5 bases). Between the trimmed V and J ends, which lost 5 bases and 0 bases, there was a span of 13 bases. Germline CDR1 SGHAT, CDR2 FQNNGV. CDR3 length: 16 residues. In DNA form, the CDR3 reads TGTGCCAGCAGCCCTCGAACTAGTACGAACACCGGGGAGCTGTTTTTT. Encoded protein: CASSPRTSTNTGELFF.

Comment on this clone: Compared with germline, one end of the junction differs, possibly owing to a read error. This sequence joins TRBV5-5 and TRBJ1-2; D unclear. Looked up from germline, CDR1 is SGHKS and CDR2 is YYEKEE (reference sequence). The CDR3 has 8 residues. The CDR3 protein is CASSPTRF. The CDR3 DNA is TGTGCCAGCAGCCCGACAAGATTC.

This chain joins TRBV6-1 and TRBJ2-5, with 10 bases lining up with TRBD1. CDR3 size: 14 residues. The ends lost 6 bases at V and 5 bases at J; junction bases unmatched: 6. CDR1 and CDR2 (germline): MNHNS, SASEGT. CDR3: CASRTGGALETQYF. The CDR3, as DNA: TGTGCCAGCAGGACAGGGGGCGCCTTGGAGACCCAGTACTTC.

Regarding this clone: Germline is not matched at one junction end, which may reflect a read error. The V call is TRBV6-1, the J call TRBJ2-5; TRBD1 matches 7 bases. The germline V gene encodes CDR1 MNHNS and CDR2 SASEGT. The CDR3 contains 14 residues. The chain's CDR3 is CASSEDRVKETQYF. The CDR3 nucleotides are TGTGCCAGCAGCGAAGACAGGGTAAAAGAGACCCAGTACTTC.

The V and J genes are TRBV2 and TRBJ2-5; 8 bases map to TRBD2. V dropped 6 bases and J dropped 4; count of bases not matched to a gene: 7. This CDR3 is built from 14 residues. Germline V gives CDR1 SNHLY, CDR2 FYNNEI. The CDR3 region is CASRSGTSRETQYF. CDR3 in DNA: TGTGCCAGCAGATCCGGGACTAGTAGAGAGACCCAGTACTTC.

This chain joins TRBV28 and TRBJ1-2; D may be TRBD1 (6 bases). The germline V gene has CDR1 MDHEN and CDR2 SYDVKM. This CDR3 has 15 amino acids. V lost 2 bases and J 3 bases, leaving 13 bases between the germline ends. CDR3 protein: CASSLGRTEYYGYTF. Here the CDR3 DNA reads TGTGCCAGCAGTTTAGGCCGGACAGAATACTATGGCTACACCTTC.

This chain connects TRBV6-1 to TRBJ2-1; TRBD1 matches 8 bases. The CDR3 is 15 residues long. The ends lost 5 bases at V and 5 bases at J; junction bases unmatched: 8. Germline V gives CDR1 MNHNS, CDR2 SASEGT. The CDR3 DNA is TGTGCCAGCAGTTCCGACAGGGGCCAGAACAATGAGCAGTTCTTC. Its translation: CASSSDRGQNNEQFF.

The CDR3: CASSGQIWNEQYF. The CDR3 DNA reads as TGCGCCAGCTCTGGACAGATTTGGAACGAGCAGTACTTC. The rearrangement links TRBV4-3 to TRBJ2-7, with a tentative D call TRBD1 (6 bases). Trimming stripped 8 bases from V and 5 bases from J, with 16 bases between. Germline-derived CDR1 and CDR2 are LGHNA and YSLEER. The CDR3 runs 13 residues.

A remark on this clone: The sample carries other DNA sequences with the same CDR3. V usage is TRBV7-9 and J usage is TRBJ2-3; unclear D gene. CDR1 SEHNR and CDR2 FQNEAQ come from the germline V gene (reference sequence). V was clipped by 5 bases and J by 3 bases, with 9 bases between them. The CDR3 sequence is 13 residues long. The CDR3 is CASSRSGTDTQYF. For the CDR3, the DNA is TGTGCCAGCAGCAGGTCCGGGACAGATACGCAGTATTTT.

The chain recombines TRBV6-5 with TRBJ2-7; unclear D gene. There are 15 residues in the CDR3. CDR1 and CDR2 (germline): MNHEY, SVGAGI. V was clipped by 6 bases and J by 2 bases, with 17 bases between them. The CDR3 nucleotides are TGTGCCAGCAGACGTACTTATGAGACAACCTACGAGCAGTACTTC. As protein: CASRRTYETTYEQYF.

The rearrangement uses TRBV6-6 and TRBJ1-2; no definite D call. Germline CDR1 is MNHNY and CDR2 is SVGAGI (reference sequence). CDR3 length: 11 amino acids. Trimming shortened V by 6 bases and J by 8 bases, and 10 bases separated the two germline ends. CDR3 in DNA: TGTGCCAGCAGCCCCCGTTTGGGCTACACCTTC. Translation gives CASSPRLGYTF.